What follows is one T cell receptor (beta chain) and its context. Its antigen is still unknown. Trimming cost V 0 bases and J 5 bases, with 13 bases left between them. The V gene's germline CDR1 is SGHVS and CDR2 FNYEAQ. The CDR3 contains 15 residues. In the PCR, 60 Vbeta and 13 Jbeta primers were used. Only in-frame clones appear in the TCRdb table, and some are missing; sequencing was by immunoSEQ multiplex PCR. The sample includes approximately 90,000 clones, roughly 79% seen only once; the top ten take approximately 5%. This sample is part of a study of cytomegalovirus exposure and HLA in healthy donors. Study-wide background: From about 180 million T cells, an earlier analysis saw roughly 120 million unique TCR beta sequences. General study results and limits: Among TCR sequences, most were rare, though some public TCRs appeared in many donors.

This receptor was taken from a woman aged 40 to 50 in good health and CMV-seronegative. Sequencing input: PBMCs. The chain joins TRBV7-6 to TRBJ1-1; D not certain. CDR3 DNA sequence: TGTGCCAGCAGCTTAGCCCGACCGGGAGGGACTGAAGCTTTCTTT. This sequence encodes CASSLARPGGTEAFF.